These 21 T cell receptor beta chains were all obtained from the same sample, sequenced in a study of Graves' ophthalmopathy and Graves' hyperthyroidism. Amplifying from RNA transcripts, the study obtained TCR beta CDR3 regions. Investigators did first-round RT-PCR with HTBI primers, then second-round multiplex PCR. One entry per CDR3 protein, called by TCRdb with MiXCR from the multiplex PCR reads. The sample carries around 400,000 distinct CDR3 sequences, about 21% recorded once. Material for sequencing was peripheral blood. The receptors were sampled from a woman aged 18-29 years with stable Graves' hyperthyroidism.

This clonotype was counted at least ten times. The chain employs TRBV2 and TRBJ2-7; a possible D gene is TRBD1 (5 bases). Germline assignment: CDR1 SNHLY and CDR2 FYNNEI. The CDR3 is 13 residues long. Trimming took 6 bases from V and 4 from J, leaving 13 bases between them. The CDR3 spells CASRNWGAYEQYF. DNA for the CDR3: TGTGCCAGCAGGAACTGGGGCGCGTACGAGCAGTACTTC.

This clonotype showed up many times. The chain uses TRBV5-1 and TRBJ1-1, with TRBD1 as a possible D gene (5 bases). The germline gives CDR1 SGHRS, CDR2 YFSETQ. The CDR3 length is 13 residues. The V end lost 0 bases, the J end lost 6 bases, and 9 bases lay between the germline ends. The DNA of the CDR3 is TGCGCCAGCAGCTTGGTGGGACTACCTGAAGCTTTCTTT. It codes for CASSLVGLPEAFF.

Many counts were recorded for this clonotype. V is TRBV11-1 and J is TRBJ2-7, with D possibly matching TRBD2 (6 bases). V shed 5 bases and J shed 3 bases, with 20 bases lying between them. Germline CDR1 SGHAT, CDR2 FQDESV (reference sequence). The CDR3 is 16 amino acids. The CDR3 is CASSKAEGQDLYEQYF. The DNA of the CDR3 is TGTGCCAGCAGCAAAGCGGAGGGGCAGGACCTCTACGAGCAGTACTTC.

V gene TRBV5-1 combines with J gene TRBJ2-2, with 9 bases fitting TRBD1. The CDR3 totals 18 residues. V was pared by 4 bases and J by 0 bases, with 10 bases of the junction left unmatched. Germline V gene lookup returns CDR1 SGHRS and CDR2 YFSETQ. The CDR3 region is CASSPQDRGVPNTGELFF. The DNA of the CDR3 is TGCGCCAGCAGCCCGCAGGACAGGGGCGTCCCGAACACCGGGGAGCTGTTTTTT.

J is TRBJ1-1 and V is TRBV6-1; TRBD1 matches at 7 bases. CDR3 length: 13 amino acids. Germline V gene lookup returns CDR1 MNHNS and CDR2 SASEGT. Trimming took 8 bases from V and 6 from J; bases not matched to a gene: 9. The CDR3 coding sequence is TGTGCCAGCCAGGGAGGGGGCTCGGCTGAAGCTTTCTTT. Encoded protein: CASQGGGSAEAFF.

This clonotype was counted at least ten times. This sequence joins TRBV6-1 and TRBJ1-1, with D tentatively TRBD1 (6 bases). Germline V gene lookup returns CDR1 MNHNS and CDR2 SASEGT. V lost 2 bases, J lost 6 bases, and 16 bases lay in between. This CDR3 spans 15 amino acids. CDR3 bases: TGTGCCAGCAGTGAATATTTAAGAGGGACATCTGAAGCTTTCTTT. It specifies CASSEYLRGTSEAFF.

This chain's CDR3 is CASSIGGDNMVQPQHF. DNA of the CDR3: TGTGCCAGTAGTATAGGCGGGGACAACATGGTCCAGCCCCAGCATTTT. The chain links TRBV19 to TRBJ1-5; tentative D call: TRBD1 (6 bases). The V gene lost 1 base and the J gene lost 7 bases, with 17 bases spanning the gap. The CDR3 is made up of 16 amino acids. The germline V gene has CDR1 LNHDA and CDR2 SQIVND (reference sequence).

In this sample, this clonotype turned up many times. This sequence joins TRBV25-1 and TRBJ1-3; 11 bases map to TRBD1. Germline V lookup: CDR1 MGHDK, CDR2 SYGVNS. The CDR3 length is 14 residues. The V segment lost 5 bases and the J segment 8 bases; nucleotides outside the gene matches: 5. In DNA form, the CDR3 reads TGTGCCAGCAGTATCCGGGACAGGGGGGACACCATATATTTT. This encodes CASSIRDRGDTIYF. Drawing the rest from reference TRBV25-1 and TRBJ1-3, the complete variable domain is EADIYQTPRYLVIGTGKKITLECSQTMGHDKMYWYQQDPGMELHLIHYSYGVNSTEKGDLSSESTVSRIRTEHFPLTLESARPSHTSQYLCASSIRDRGDTIYFGEGSWLTVV.

This clonotype was seen at least ten times. Compared with germline, one end of the junction differs, possibly owing to a read error. The chain recombines TRBV28 with TRBJ2-7; D is unclear. This CDR3 contains 12 residues. In germline, CDR1 is MDHEN, CDR2 SYDVKM. CDR3 sequence: CTSSLGPYEQYF. In DNA, the CDR3 is TGTACCAGCAGCCTAGGCCCCTACGAGCAGTACTTC.

This clonotype was counted many times. The chain employs TRBV20-1 and TRBJ2-7; no clear D. Trimming removed 2 bases from V and 2 bases from J, with 7 bases in between. Per germline, CDR1 DFQATT and CDR2 SNEGSKA (reference sequence). The CDR3 has 12 residues. The CDR3 protein is CSARRQPYEQYF. In nucleotides, the CDR3 is TGCAGTGCTAGAAGACAACCCTACGAGCAGTACTTC.

This clonotype was observed at least ten times. The chain employs TRBV19 and TRBJ2-7; no clear D gene. The germline V gene encodes CDR1 LNHDA and CDR2 SQIVND (reference sequence). This CDR3 has 13 residues. Trimming left V 1 base short and J 4 bases short, with 8 bases between. The CDR3 here is CASSIGARYEQYF. The CDR3 coding sequence is TGTGCCAGTAGTATAGGGGCGCGGTACGAGCAGTACTTC.

Many counts were recorded for this clonotype. This chain links TRBV7-9 with TRBJ1-6, with no clear D. The germline CDR1 and CDR2 sequences are SEHNR and FQNEAQ (reference sequence). Trimming removed 3 bases from V and 8 bases from J, with 17 bases in between. The CDR3 extends over 16 amino acids. CDR3 protein: CASSFEIGQADSPLHF. The CDR3 DNA follows: TGTGCCAGCAGCTTTGAGATTGGCCAGGCCGATTCACCCCTCCACTTT.

This clonotype was found a few times. This rearrangement joins TRBV30 to TRBJ1-1; D not resolved. Germline V CDR1 and CDR2: GTSNPN, SVGIG (reference sequence). The germline V and J ends were trimmed by 2 bases and 11 bases, with 12 bases remaining between them. The CDR3 consists of 11 residues. CDR3 in amino acids: CAWSSYTVAFF. The DNA of the CDR3 is TGTGCCTGGAGTTCGTACACTGTCGCTTTCTTT.

This clonotype was recorded at least ten times. The CDR3 nucleotides are TGCAGTGCTAGACTGGACAGGATGAGCTCTGGGGCCAACGTCCTGACTTTC. It translates to CSARLDRMSSGANVLTF. The chain joins TRBV20-1 to TRBJ2-6; 7 positions agree with TRBD1. Per the germline V gene, CDR1 is DFQATT and CDR2 is SNEGSKA (reference sequence). V trimming: 2 bases; J trimming: 0 bases; junction bases outside the gene matches: 7. CDR3 length: 17 amino acids.

This clonotype was seen many times. The CDR3 protein is CSAIPGQGAGGYTF. CDR3 bases: TGCAGTGCTATACCGGGACAGGGGGCAGGTGGCTACACCTTC. The chain carries TRBV20-1 and TRBJ1-2; 12 nucleotides align to TRBD1. CDR3 length: 14 amino acids. Germline-derived CDR1 and CDR2 are DFQATT and SNEGSKA (reference sequence). The V and J ends lost 4 bases and 7 bases, in that order; junction bases with no gene match: 7.

This clonotype was counted at least ten times. The chain employs TRBV20-1 and TRBJ1-1, with TRBD1 as a possible D gene (6 bases). This CDR3 has 15 residues. The germline gives CDR1 DFQATT, CDR2 SNEGSKA (reference sequence). Trimming cost V 5 bases and J 3 bases, with 19 bases left between them. The CDR3: CSAPQGNAGYTEAFF. In DNA form, the CDR3 reads TGCAGTGCTCCTCAGGGGAATGCGGGGTACACTGAAGCTTTCTTT.

V usage is TRBV27 and J usage is TRBJ1-2; no clear D gene. V was cut by 6 bases and J by 0 bases, with 8 bases left in between. CDR1 MNHEY and CDR2 SMNVEV come from the germline V gene (reference sequence). This CDR3 comprises 13 residues. The CDR3 nucleotides are TGTGCCAGCAGCCACAGTCCTAACTATGGCTACACCTTC. Its protein is CASSHSPNYGYTF.

This clonotype has a count of ten or more. The chain joins TRBV6-2 or TRBV6-3 to TRBJ2-7; 9 nucleotides line up with TRBD1. Germline CDR1 is MNHEY and CDR2 is SVGEGT. The junction had 11 bases not matched to a gene; V was cut back by 6 bases and J by 2 bases. This CDR3 has 16 residues. CDR3 region: CASRPPGTGKPYEQYF. The CDR3 nucleotides are TGTGCCAGCAGACCCCCCGGGACAGGGAAGCCCTACGAGCAGTACTTC.

This clonotype was recorded at least ten times. This sequence joins TRBV24-1 and TRBJ2-2, with a possible D match to TRBD1 (5 bases). The length of the CDR3 is 14 residues. Germline V gene data show CDR1 as KGHDR and CDR2 as SFDVKD. Deletions cut 6 bases from V and 5 bases from J, with 12 bases between. The CDR3 nucleotides read TGTGCCACCAGTTCAGGGCAGGAAACCGGGGAGCTGTTTTTT. Translating gives CATSSGQETGELFF.

Ten or more counts support this clonotype. The chain combines TRBV27 with TRBJ2-7, with 10 positions matching TRBD2. The V gene end was trimmed by 6 bases and the J gene end by 2 bases; junction bases not matched to a gene: 10. The CDR3 has 16 amino acids. Germline CDR1 MNHEY, CDR2 SMNVEV (reference sequence). CDR3 loop: CASSREGAGGAYEQYF. CDR3 sequence (DNA): TGTGCCAGCAGCCGGGAGGGAGCGGGAGGGGCCTACGAGCAGTACTTC.

There are many counts of this clonotype. The V and J genes are TRBV20-1 and TRBJ2-7; D call uncertain. The CDR3 is made up of 14 amino acids. Germline V gives CDR1 DFQATT, CDR2 SNEGSKA (reference sequence). The ends were cut back, 6 bases at V and 2 bases at J, with 17 bases in the middle. In DNA, the CDR3 is TGCAGTGCCCGAATCCGGGCACGGCCCTACGAGCAGTACTTC. Residues: CSARIRARPYEQYF.